These 20 T cell receptor beta chains were all obtained from the same sample, sequenced in a study of identical twins. Via MiXCR, TCRdb re-called the 5' RACE reads, giving one row per CDR3 protein. The data hold 400,000 to 500,000 distinct CDR3 sequences, with approximately 18% observed a single time. Material for sequencing was naive T cells sorted from blood. The source is a man aged 50 or older in good health.

V gene TRBV6-2 or TRBV6-3 combines with J gene TRBJ2-3, with a tentative D call TRBD2 (6 bases). CDR1 and CDR2 (germline): MNHEY, SVGEGT. The CDR3 has 17 amino acids. With 4 bases removed from V and 1 base from J, the gap between germline ends came to 18 bases. The CDR3 loop reads CASSSLQTRFRTDTQYF. Here the CDR3 DNA reads TGTGCCAGCAGTTCCCTGCAGACTAGATTTCGCACAGATACGCAGTATTTT.

This clonotype was counted between two and nine times. Here the CDR3 DNA reads TGTGCCAGCAGCCCTTGGGCGGGGGTGCTCAATGAGCAGTTCTTC. Protein product: CASSPWAGVLNEQFF. The genes are TRBV12-3 or TRBV12-4 and TRBJ2-1; 7 nucleotides line up with TRBD2. This CDR3 is 15 amino acids long. Losses at the gene ends were 6 bases for V and 6 bases for J; bases not matched to a gene: 11.

This clonotype was counted a few times. This chain uses TRBV29-1 with TRBJ2-2; D may match TRBD1 or TRBD2 (7 bases each). The germline gives CDR1 SQVTM, CDR2 ANQGSEA. This CDR3 comprises 13 residues. Trimming took 7 bases from V and 5 from J, leaving 14 bases between them. The CDR3 loop reads CSGQRDSTGELFF. The CDR3 DNA reads as TGCAGCGGCCAGCGGGACAGTACCGGGGAGCTGTTTTTT.

This clonotype has only a few counts. The chain combines TRBV15 with TRBJ2-6, with 15 bases lining up with TRBD2. J was trimmed by 2 bases and V by 0 bases; bases with no gene match: 8. The germline V gene encodes CDR1 LNHNV and CDR2 YYDKDF (reference sequence). The CDR3 has 21 residues. The CDR3 sequence: CATSRDRWTSGRVPGANVLTF. The CDR3 DNA is TGTGCCACCAGCAGAGATCGGTGGACTAGCGGGAGGGTCCCTGGGGCCAACGTCCTGACTTTC.

At least ten counts were recorded for this clonotype. CDR3 region: CATSDSSGWTQYF. The CDR3 DNA reads as TGTGCCACCAGTGATTCCTCAGGGTGGACGCAGTACTTC. The genes are TRBV24-1 and TRBJ2-7, with D possibly matching TRBD1 (5 bases). V was cut by 2 bases and J by 9 bases, with 13 bases left in between. The CDR3 contains 13 residues. Germline loops: CDR1 KGHDR, CDR2 SFDVKD.

V and J are TRBV6-5 and TRBJ2-7; D tentatively reads TRBD1 or TRBD2 (5 bases each). This CDR3 comprises 12 residues. V was cut by 2 bases and J by 13 bases, with 15 bases left in between. Germline loops: CDR1 MNHEY, CDR2 SVGAGI. The chain's CDR3 is CASSYSGTPLYF. The CDR3, as DNA: TGTGCCAGCAGTTACAGTGGGACCCCTCTTTACTTC.

The chain uses TRBV12-5 and TRBJ2-3; no reliable D call. With 3 bases removed from V and 14 bases from J, the gap between germline ends came to 6 bases. The length of the CDR3 is 9 residues. The germline gives CDR1 LGHNT, CDR2 FRNRAP. CDR3 protein: CASGLPPYF. CDR3 DNA: TGTGCTAGTGGTTTACCCCCGTATTTT.

This clonotype was seen repeatedly, ten times or more. V and J are TRBV14 and TRBJ2-1; 9 nucleotides align to TRBD1. V shed 4 bases, J shed 2 bases, and the junction held 3 bases outside the gene matches. CDR1 is SGHDN and CDR2 is FVKESK in the germline V gene. The CDR3 is 15 residues long. The CDR3 nucleotides read TGTGCCAGCAGCCGAGACAGGGGGACCTACAATGAGCAGTTCTTC. This codes for CASSRDRGTYNEQFF.

This clonotype appeared many times. The J gene is TRBJ1-4, the V gene TRBV7-9; D remains ambiguous. CDR1 and CDR2 (germline): SEHNR, FQNEAQ (reference sequence). The CDR3 contains 14 residues. Trimming shortened V by 4 bases and J by 8 bases, and 14 bases separated the two germline ends. The CDR3 nucleotides are TGTGCCAGCAGCTCTTCTATCACAAACGAAAAACTGTTTTTT. Encoded protein: CASSSSITNEKLFF.

This clonotype was detected ten times or more. J is TRBJ2-2 and V is TRBV12-3 or TRBV12-4, with 9 positions matching TRBD1. With V trimmed by 5 bases and J by 9 bases, 10 bases remained unmatched. This CDR3 is built from 15 residues. The CDR3 coding sequence is TGTGCCAGCAGTCTACCGGGACAGGGTGTCCGGGAGCTGTTTTTT. Translating gives CASSLPGQGVRELFF.

This clonotype was seen ten or more times. V gene TRBV5-6 combines with J gene TRBJ2-3, with D possibly matching TRBD1 (6 bases). CDR1 and CDR2 (germline): SGHDT, YYEEEE. V was pared by 3 bases and J by 2 bases, with 10 bases between. The CDR3 covers 14 residues. The CDR3 protein is CASSWWDNTDTQYF. CDR3 bases: TGTGCCAGCAGCTGGTGGGACAACACAGATACGCAGTATTTT.

The rearrangement uses TRBV7-9 and TRBJ1-2; D call uncertain. The V end lost 2 bases, the J end lost 1 base, and 8 bases lay between the germline ends. Germline V lookup: CDR1 SEHNR, CDR2 FQNEAQ (reference sequence). The CDR3 totals 14 residues. CDR3 DNA: TGTGCCAGCAGCTTACACAGCCTTAACTATGGCTACACCTTC. It is translated as CASSLHSLNYGYTF.

There are a few counts of this clonotype. The chain couples TRBV4-3 to TRBJ1-3, with a possible D match to TRBD1 (5 bases). CDR3 length: 16 amino acids. The germline V gene has CDR1 LGHNA and CDR2 YSLEER. Trimming shortened V by 1 base and J by 9 bases, and 19 bases separated the two germline ends. DNA for the CDR3: TGCGCCAGCAGCCAAGGCTGGGGGGTAGCCGGAGCCACCATATATTTT. Translation gives CASSQGWGVAGATIYF.

This clonotype has just one count. The chain employs TRBV10-1 and TRBJ2-7; D is unclear. Trimming removed 0 bases from V and 3 bases from J, with 6 bases in between. The germline gives CDR1 WNHNN, CDR2 SYGVQD (reference sequence). The CDR3 runs 13 residues. CDR3 in amino acids: CASSESTIYEQYF. CDR3 nucleotide sequence: TGCGCCAGCAGTGAGTCGACAATCTACGAGCAGTACTTC.

In its sample, this clonotype was seen many times. The V call is TRBV12-3 or TRBV12-4, the J call TRBJ2-1, with TRBD2 as a possible D gene (6 bases). V lost 4 bases and J 8 bases, leaving 15 bases between the germline ends. The CDR3 runs 14 residues. The CDR3 bases are TGTGCCAGCAGTTCCCAGGGACTCCCGGATGAGCAGTTCTTC. Its translation: CASSSQGLPDEQFF.

The CDR3 reads CASSGRDGVQETQYF. CDR3 nucleotides: TGTGCCAGCAGCGGGCGGGACGGAGTACAAGAGACCCAGTACTTC. The V and J genes are TRBV7-9 and TRBJ2-5, with D tentatively TRBD2 (6 bases). Germline assignment: CDR1 SEHNR and CDR2 FQNEAQ (reference sequence). V was cut by 5 bases and J by 2 bases, with 15 bases left in between. The CDR3 extends over 15 amino acids. The full variable domain, with the rest looked up from reference TRBV7-9 and TRBJ2-5, is DTGVSQNPRHKITKRGQNVTFRCDPISEHNRLYWYRQTLGQGPEFLTYFQNEAQLEKSRLLSDRFSAERPKGSFSTLEIQRTEQGDSAMYLCASSGRDGVQETQYFGPGTRLLVL.

This clonotype occurred a few times. This chain joins TRBV18 and TRBJ2-7; TRBD2 matches at 11 bases. There are 19 residues in the CDR3. The germline gives CDR1 KGHSH, CDR2 LQKENI. With 3 bases clipped from V and 1 base from J, the junction kept 14 bases outside the gene matches. In DNA, the CDR3 is TGTGCCAGCTCACCCCCGGGACTAGCGGCAAATGGATTTTCCTACGAGCAGTACTTC. Translated: CASSPPGLAANGFSYEQYF.

The table lists this clonotype with many counts. The genes are TRBV12-3 or TRBV12-4 and TRBJ2-3; D is possibly TRBD1 (5 bases). V was trimmed by 3 bases and J by 1 base, leaving 8 bases between them. This CDR3 is 14 amino acids long. The CDR3: CASSFATGTDTQYF. The CDR3 region has the DNA TGTGCCAGCAGTTTCGCGACAGGCACAGATACGCAGTATTTT.

At least ten counts were recorded for this clonotype. The V gene is TRBV6-1, the J gene TRBJ1-2; 12 positions match TRBD1. CDR1 is MNHNS, CDR2 SASEGT, per germline. This CDR3 is built from 15 residues. With V trimmed by 1 base and J by 7 bases, 4 bases remained unmatched. Written as DNA, the CDR3 is TGTGCCAGCAGTGAAGTGGGGACAGGGGGCGGTGGCTACACCTTC. Translated, it gives CASSEVGTGGGGYTF.

V gene TRBV7-8 combines with J gene TRBJ1-4, with D possibly matching TRBD1 (5 bases). The germline gives CDR1 SGHVS, CDR2 FQNEAQ. The CDR3 consists of 16 residues. The V gene lost 4 bases and the J gene lost 3 bases, with 15 bases spanning the gap. The CDR3, as DNA: TGTGCCAGCAGCTCCTTCGGGGGGTTCGCTAATGAAAAACTGTTTTTT. Its translation: CASSSFGGFANEKLFF.